The 10 T cell receptor beta chains in this list originate from one sample, sequenced in a study of type 1 regulatory T cells. TCRdb fed the reads into MiXCR, producing one record per CDR3 protein. Of over 14,000 distinct CDR3 sequences in the sample, approximately 15% are singletons; the top ten hold 15%. No antigen has been assigned to these receptors. Sequenced input: cultured T cells, either the whole culture or a sorted T cell fraction (not recorded which). The receptor set was obtained from a human donor in good health.

This clonotype has a count of ten or more. The chain recombines TRBV5-1 with TRBJ1-2, with 11 bases that match TRBD1. The V gene's germline CDR1 is SGHRS and CDR2 YFSETQ. With 7 bases clipped from V and 2 bases from J, the junction kept 10 bases outside the gene matches. This CDR3 contains 16 residues. Here the CDR3 DNA reads TGCGCCAGCTCGCCGGACAGGGGGCGGGGGAACTATGGCTACACCTTC. The encoded protein is CASSPDRGRGNYGYTF.

This clonotype was counted many times. The CDR3 DNA reads TGCAGCGTTGGACAGGGAGCGGGAGAGACCCAGTACTTC. It codes for CSVGQGAGETQYF. The J gene is TRBJ2-5, the V gene TRBV29-1, with TRBD1 as a possible D gene (7 bases). V was pared by 4 bases and J by 4 bases, with 13 bases between. CDR1 is SQVTM, CDR2 ANQGSEA, per germline. The CDR3 is made up of 13 amino acids.

The sample holds many counts of this clonotype. The junction and the germline gene differ at one end; a read error may be behind it. The V and J genes are TRBV15 and TRBJ2-1, with 12 bases matching TRBD2. The CDR3 is 13 residues long. In germline, CDR1 is LNHNV, CDR2 YYDKDF (reference sequence). CDR3 in DNA: TGTGCCACCAGCAGAGATTTCCGGACTAGCGGGGCCTTC. It encodes CATSRDFRTSGAF. Together with reference TRBV15 and TRBJ2-1, the CDR3 gives the full variable domain: DAMVIQNPRYQVTQFGKPVTLSCSQTLNHNVMYWYQQKSSQAPKLLFHYYDKDFNNEADTPDNFQSRRPNTSFCFLDIRSPGLGDTAMYLCATSRDFRTSGAFGPGTRLTVL.

There are a few counts of this clonotype. V and J are TRBV24-1 and TRBJ2-1, with D possibly matching TRBD1 (5 bases). Trimming stripped 9 bases from V and 0 bases from J, with 8 bases between. Germline V gives CDR1 KGHDR, CDR2 SFDVKD. The CDR3 runs 13 residues. The CDR3 loop reads CATGAGSYNEQFF. The CDR3 nucleotides are TGTGCCACCGGGGCAGGCTCCTACAATGAGCAGTTCTTC.

DNA of the CDR3: TGCGCCAGCAGCTTGGCCGAAAGCTGGAAAGCTTTCTTT. Translated: CASSLAESWKAFF. This rearrangement joins TRBV5-1 to TRBJ1-1; D is undetermined. The V gene lost 0 bases and the J gene lost 9 bases, with 12 bases spanning the gap. The germline gives CDR1 SGHRS, CDR2 YFSETQ. The CDR3 is made up of 13 amino acids. Supplemented by reference TRBV5-1 and TRBJ1-1, the full variable domain reads KAGVTQTPRYLIKTRGQQVTLSCSPISGHRSVSWYQQTPGQGLQFLFEYFSETQRNKGNFPGRFSGRQFSNSRSEMNVSTLELGDSALYLCASSLAESWKAFFGQGTRLTVV.

This clonotype was detected many times. Here the CDR3 reads CASRETGRSYEQYF. The DNA of the CDR3 is TGTGCCAGCAGAGAGACAGGGCGCTCCTACGAGCAGTACTTC. The chain links TRBV6-1 to TRBJ2-7; 7 nucleotides align to TRBD1. V shed 6 bases and J 0 bases; nucleotides not matched to a gene: 5. CDR3 size: 14 residues. Germline V CDR1 and CDR2: MNHNS, SASEGT.

CDR3 DNA: TGTGCCTGGAGTGTATGGGAACTGAACCTCTACGAGCAGTACTTC. Amino acids: CAWSVWELNLYEQYF. The V and J genes are TRBV30 and TRBJ2-7, with D unresolved. Trimming stripped 0 bases from V and 3 bases from J, with 15 bases between. Germline CDR1 is GTSNPN and CDR2 is SVGIG (reference sequence). This CDR3 spans 15 amino acids.

This clonotype was recorded at least ten times. The J gene is TRBJ1-2, the V gene TRBV19; possible D gene TRBD1, 5 bases. This CDR3 has 14 amino acids. Trimming left V 5 bases short and J 8 bases short, with 18 bases between. Germline CDR1 and CDR2: LNHDA and SQIVND (reference sequence). CDR3 in DNA: TGTGCCAGTAGTTGGGGGTCATCCGCCGGAGGCTACACCTTC. This codes for CASSWGSSAGGYTF.

This clonotype was detected only a few times. The chain uses TRBV5-5 and TRBJ2-7; a weak D match, TRBD2 (6 bases). V dropped 2 bases and J dropped 7 bases, with 22 bases sitting between them. Looked up from germline, CDR1 is SGHKS and CDR2 is YYEKEE (reference sequence). CDR3 length: 16 amino acids. Here the CDR3 DNA reads TGTGCCAGCAGCTTACGACGGGACTGGGCGTTTGATGAGCAGTACTTC. The encoded protein is CASSLRRDWAFDEQYF.

This clonotype came up many times. The CDR3 reads CASSQAGLATYEQFF. The CDR3 nucleotides read TGTGCCAGCAGCCAAGCGGGACTAGCAACCTATGAGCAGTTCTTC. The V gene is TRBV3-1, the J gene TRBJ2-1; 9 bases map to TRBD2. V was pared by 1 base and J by 8 bases, with 6 bases of the junction left unmatched. Germline V gene data show CDR1 as LGHDT and CDR2 as YNNKEL (reference sequence). The CDR3 has 15 amino acids.